This T cell receptor beta chain was obtained from a study of CD8 T cells in ankylosing spondylitis. This clonotype was counted ten times or more. Its antigen is not identified. Each CDR3 protein gets one entry after TCRdb re-called the 5' RACE reads with MiXCR. Among fewer than 550,000 distinct CDR3 sequences, under 5.5% were seen once, and the ten largest hold under 4.5%. Overall study findings and caveats: A TCR beta motif of several highly homologous variants seemed to mark ankylosing spondylitis blood. The authors found the disease-linked clones to be CD8+ and relatively rare in peripheral blood. The clones that were linked to disease were reported to be significantly enriched in matched synovial fluid samples from ankylosing spondylitis patients.

Sequencing used blood, either unsorted or a sorted T cell fraction (not recorded which). The origin of this receptor is a male donor with ankylosing spondylitis.

For the CDR3, the DNA is TGTGCCAGCAGCCAAACGCGAGGGGGGTACGAGCAGTACTTC. Protein: CASSQTRGGYEQYF. The genes are TRBV13 and TRBJ2-7; tentatively, D is TRBD1 or TRBD2 (6 bases each). Trimming took 5 bases from V and 4 from J, leaving 15 bases between them. This CDR3 is built from 14 residues. In germline, CDR1 is PRHDT, CDR2 FYEKMQ (reference sequence).